This record looks at one TCR beta chain sequence and its context. Followed over time, Seattle patients had been enrolled while infection was active. This sample was taken from a study of blood T cell repertoires in COVID-19. Study overall: COVID-19 samples collected from the United States, Italy and Spain covered acute and convalescent phases.

TCRdb's table, derived via immunoSEQ multiplex PCR, lists solely in-frame clones and lacks some. This sample carries about 73,000 clones, roughly four fifths of them seen once, and the ten largest clones take approximately 2.5%. V lost 0 bases and J lost 5, with 8 bases in between. Germline CDR1 and CDR2: SGDLS and YYNGEE. The CDR3 has 13 residues. The sequence was obtained from a man aged 65 to 79 with COVID-19, enrolled during active disease. Material: peripheral blood. The chain couples TRBV9 to TRBJ2-5, with D maybe TRBD1 (5 bases). The CDR3 DNA is TGTGCCAGCAGCGTAGATCCAGGGGAGACCCAGTACTTC. Translated: CASSVDPGETQYF.